These T cell receptor beta chains were read from a single sample in a study of patients and donors after allogeneic stem cell transplantation. TCRdb processed the RT-PCR reads anew with MiXCR; each CDR3 protein has one entry. The sample holds 150,000 to 250,000 distinct CDR3 sequences, less than 45% seen once. Sequencing used blood, either unsorted or a sorted T cell fraction (not recorded which). The receptor source for this set is a human donor who was either an allogeneic HSCT recipient or a stem cell or donor lymphocyte infusion donor (not recorded which). It is not recorded whose cells these are; they may come from a transplant donor. Both conserved end residues are part of each CDR3. The D gene is left open where the match is weak. Clone sizes are given selectively: once, few, many, or a class where the clone is expanded.

cdr3_length,j_call,d_call,clone_size,v_call,cdr3_aa,cdr3_nt
16,TRBJ2-7,TRBD2,-,TRBV28,CASSSTSGRATGEQYF,TGTGCCAGCAGTTCGACTAGCGGGAGAGCGACTGGAGAGCAGTACTTC
17,TRBJ1-3,TRBD1,-,TRBV12-3/TRBV12-4,CASSRNTGVRAGDTIYF,TGTGCCAGCAGTAGGAATACAGGGGTGAGGGCTGGAGACACCATATATTTT
16,TRBJ1-1,-,few,TRBV4-3,CASSRYGFSLNTEAFF,TGCGCCAGCAGCCGGTACGGGTTTTCGTTGAACACTGAAGCTTTCTTT
14,TRBJ2-7,-,-,TRBV7-9,CASSWGLGRYEQYF,TGTGCCAGCAGCTGGGGATTAGGAAGGTACGAGCAGTACTTC
14,TRBJ2-7,TRBD2,-,TRBV12-3/TRBV12-4,CASRGSGSVNEQYF,TGTGCCAGCAGAGGTAGCGGGAGCGTAAACGAGCAGTACTTC
14,TRBJ1-4,-,-,TRBV4-2,CASSQVGEEEKLFF,TGTGCCAGCAGCCAAGTCGGGGAGGAGGAAAAACTGTTTTTT
16,TRBJ1-3,TRBD1,few,TRBV28,CASSFPGQGPGNTIYF,TGTGCCAGCAGTTTCCCAGGACAGGGGCCTGGAAACACCATATATTTT
12,TRBJ1-2,TRBD1,-,TRBV20-1,CSGGQGNYGYTF,TGCAGCGGGGGACAGGGGAACTATGGCTACACCTTC
15,TRBJ1-5,-,few,TRBV10-3,CAISELGGEHQPQHF,TGTGCCATCAGTGAGTTAGGAGGGGAACATCAGCCCCAGCATTTT
12,TRBJ1-2,-,-,TRBV6-1,CASTPDNYGYTF,TGTGCCAGCACCCCAGACAACTATGGCTACACCTTC
14,TRBJ2-7,TRBD1,few,TRBV4-2,CASSHGGQAYEQYF,TGTGCCAGCAGCCACGGGGGACAGGCTTACGAGCAGTACTTC
16,TRBJ2-5,TRBD2,-,TRBV9,CASSPASGRAGETQYF,TGTGCCAGCAGCCCCGCTAGCGGGAGGGCTGGGGAGACCCAGTACTTC
16,TRBJ1-1,-,few,TRBV28,CASSLGGGATQVGAFF,TGTGCCAGCAGTTTGGGCGGAGGCGCGACCCAGGTGGGAGCTTTCTTT
15,TRBJ2-3,-,-,TRBV9,CASSIGGWGTDTQYF,TGTGCCAGCAGCATCGGAGGGTGGGGCACAGATACGCAGTATTTT
15,TRBJ2-2,-,-,TRBV7-9,CASSLRGLDTGELFF,TGTGCCAGCAGCTTAAGGGGACTCGACACCGGGGAGCTGTTTTTT
13,TRBJ1-1,-,-,TRBV20-1,CSASGETRTEAFF,TGCAGTGCTAGCGGCGAAACAAGGACTGAAGCTTTCTTT
13,TRBJ2-7,-,-,TRBV12-3/TRBV12-4,CASSFVRSHEQYF,TGTGCCAGCAGTTTCGTTAGGTCTCACGAGCAGTACTTC
15,TRBJ1-1,-,-,TRBV12-3/TRBV12-4,CASSPVRGGRTEAFF,TGTGCCAGCAGTCCCGTGAGGGGAGGAAGGACTGAAGCTTTCTTT
11,TRBJ2-7,-,-,TRBV28,CASTPPYEQYF,TGTGCCAGCACACCTCCCTACGAGCAGTACTTC
14,TRBJ1-1,-,-,TRBV14,CASSPLGVGTEAFF,TGTGCCAGCAGCCCCCTTGGGGTCGGGACTGAAGCTTTCTTT
16,TRBJ1-1,-,few,TRBV2,CASSDGWRRINTEAFF,TGTGCCAGCAGTGATGGGTGGCGGAGGATTAACACTGAAGCTTTCTTT
13,TRBJ1-1,-,-,TRBV24-1,CALGSGTLTEAFF,TGTGCCCTGGGTTCCGGGACACTCACTGAAGCTTTCTTT
14,TRBJ2-4,-,-,TRBV24-1,CATSDSQDSTIQYF,TGTGCCACCAGTGATTCCCAGGACAGCACCATTCAGTACTTC
12,TRBJ1-2,-,-,TRBV16,CASSHGNYGYTF,TGTGCCAGCAGCCACGGGAACTATGGCTACACCTTC
16,TRBJ2-1,TRBD2,-,TRBV27,CASSLGLAGGDNEQFF,TGTGCCAGCAGTTTAGGCCTAGCGGGAGGGGACAATGAGCAGTTCTTC
13,TRBJ1-3,TRBD1,many,TRBV20-1,CSARTGAGNTIYF,TGCAGTGCAAGGACAGGGGCTGGAAACACCATATATTTT
14,TRBJ1-4,-,-,TRBV27,CASSLQGWNEKLFF,TGTGCCAGCAGTTTACAGGGGTGGAATGAAAAACTGTTTTTT
13,TRBJ1-2,TRBD1,once,TRBV7-3,CASSLRQGDGYTF,TGTGCCAGCAGCTTAAGACAGGGGGACGGCTACACCTTC
15,TRBJ1-2,TRBD1,few,TRBV4-3,CASSQDSTGNYGYTF,TGCGCCAGCAGCCAAGATTCGACAGGGAACTATGGCTACACCTTC
14,TRBJ1-4,-,many,TRBV15,CATSSGQNNEKLFF,TGTGCCACCAGCAGTGGACAGAATAATGAAAAACTGTTTTTT
15,TRBJ2-1,-,-,TRBV5-1,CASSLSLSEVNEQFF,TGCGCCAGCAGCTTGAGTCTGTCGGAGGTCAATGAGCAGTTCTTC
16,TRBJ1-5,-,-,TRBV4-3,CASSPGGGRSNQPQHF,TGCGCCAGCAGCCCCGGTGGAGGGCGTAGCAATCAGCCCCAGCATTTT
14,TRBJ1-5,TRBD1,few,TRBV5-6,CASSWGTGNQPQHF,TGTGCCAGCAGCTGGGGGACAGGGAATCAGCCCCAGCATTTT
15,TRBJ2-4,-,-,TRBV12-3/TRBV12-4,CASTRGRSFLNIQYF,TGTGCCAGCACTCGGGGGCGTTCCTTTTTAAACATTCAGTACTTC
13,TRBJ1-2,TRBD1,-,TRBV10-3,CAIRDRRYDGYTF,TGTGCCATTAGGGACAGACGTTATGATGGCTACACCTTT
14,TRBJ1-2,-,-,TRBV7-9,CASSVGLTSYGYTF,TGTGCCAGCAGCGTGGGGCTTACTTCCTATGGCTACACCTTC
20,TRBJ1-3,TRBD1,-,TRBV4-3,CASSQDPLNSGQGSGNTIYF,TGCGCCAGCAGCCAAGACCCCCTAAACTCGGGACAGGGGTCTGGAAACACCATATATTTT
14,TRBJ1-2,-,few,TRBV6-5,CASKTRQTNYGYTF,TGTGCCAGCAAGACCCGACAGACTAACTATGGCTACACCTTC
15,TRBJ2-1,TRBD2,-,TRBV10-3,CAIRPLAGGPSEQFF,TGTGCCATCAGACCACTAGCGGGAGGGCCCAGTGAGCAGTTCTTC
18,TRBJ2-1,TRBD2,-,TRBV20-1,CSARPWTSGISFYNEQFF,TGCAGTGCTAGACCTTGGACTAGCGGGATCAGCTTCTACAATGAGCAGTTCTTC
14,TRBJ2-1,-,-,TRBV5-1,CASSLFGGEDEQFF,TGCGCCAGCAGCTTGTTCGGGGGCGAGGATGAGCAGTTCTTC
14,TRBJ2-7,-,once,TRBV7-9,CASTWGNQGREQYF,TGTGCCAGCACCTGGGGGAACCAGGGGAGGGAGCAGTACTTC
13,TRBJ1-1,-,many,TRBV18,CASSRGQIGEAFF,TGTGCCAGCTCACGGGGGCAGATAGGGGAAGCTTTCTTT
16,TRBJ2-1,TRBD2,-,TRBV5-1,CASSWPSGRNDNEQFF,TGCGCCAGCAGCTGGCCTAGCGGGAGAAACGACAATGAGCAGTTCTTC
14,TRBJ1-1,-,-,TRBV25-1,CASSEFKGDTEAFF,TGTGCCAGCAGTGAATTCAAGGGGGACACTGAAGCTTTCTTT
17,TRBJ1-1,TRBD1,few,TRBV7-2,CASSLGTGAGGYTEAFF,TGTGCCAGCAGCTTGGGGACAGGGGCGGGTGGATACACTGAAGCTTTCTTT
13,TRBJ1-3,-,-,TRBV2,CASSARGRNTIYF,TGTGCCAGCAGCGCCCGAGGCAGAAACACCATATATTTT
14,TRBJ1-2,TRBD1,few,TRBV12-3/TRBV12-4,CASSLDRDNYGYTF,TGTGCCAGCAGCTTAGACAGGGATAACTATGGCTACACCTTC
12,TRBJ1-6,-,few,TRBV28,CASSLDASPLHF,TGTGCCAGCAGTTTGGACGCTTCACCCCTCCACTTT
15,TRBJ1-1,TRBD1,once,TRBV5-1,CASSWASGQGSEAFF,TGCGCCAGCAGCTGGGCATCGGGACAGGGGTCAGAAGCTTTCTTT
15,TRBJ1-2,-,-,TRBV12-3/TRBV12-4,CASSLGPASNYGYTF,TGTGCCAGCAGTTTAGGGCCGGCGTCTAACTATGGCTACACCTTC
14,TRBJ1-2,-,-,TRBV25-1,CASSDQTVPYGYTF,TGTGCCAGCAGTGACCAGACAGTTCCTTATGGCTACACCTTC
16,TRBJ2-1,TRBD2,-,TRBV5-1,CASSPRTSGRYNEQFF,TGCGCCAGCAGCCCGAGGACTAGCGGGAGGTACAATGAGCAGTTCTTC